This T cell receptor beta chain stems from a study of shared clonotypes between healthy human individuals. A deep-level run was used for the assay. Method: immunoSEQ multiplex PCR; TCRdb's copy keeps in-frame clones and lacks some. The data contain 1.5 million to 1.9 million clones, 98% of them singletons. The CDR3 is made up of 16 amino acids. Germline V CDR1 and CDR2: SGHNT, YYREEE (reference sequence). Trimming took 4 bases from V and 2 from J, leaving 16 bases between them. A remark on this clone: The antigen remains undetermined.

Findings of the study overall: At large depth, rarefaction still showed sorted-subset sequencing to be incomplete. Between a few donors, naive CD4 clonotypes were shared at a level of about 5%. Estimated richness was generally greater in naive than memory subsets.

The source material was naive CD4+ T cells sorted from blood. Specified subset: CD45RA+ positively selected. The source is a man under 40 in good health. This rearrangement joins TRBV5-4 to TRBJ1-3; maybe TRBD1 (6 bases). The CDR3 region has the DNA TGTGCCAGCAGCCAGGGGTCTCCCGGTACTGGAAACACCATATATTTT. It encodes CASSQGSPGTGNTIYF. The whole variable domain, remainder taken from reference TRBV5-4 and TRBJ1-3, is ETGVTQSPTHLIKTRGQQVTLRCSSQSGHNTVSWYQQALGQGPQFIFQYYREEENGRGNFPPRFSGLQFPNYSSELNVNALELDDSALYLCASSQGSPGTGNTIYFGEGSWLTVV.